This TCR beta chain was identified in a study of shared clonotypes between healthy human individuals. Findings and limits, study-wide: The low donor count limited represented genetic and exposure-history diversity.

The V end was cut by 1 base, the J end by 7 bases, with 16 bases between. CDR1 LGHNA and CDR2 YNFKEQ come from the germline V gene. CDR3 length: 15 amino acids. Remarks on this clone: No antigen is known for it.

Sorted-subset replicate PCR reactions contained 200 ng DNA, corresponding to tens of thousands of T cell genomes. Original handling: ImmunoSEQ yielded junction-only sequences lacking quality scores, so filtering differed. Measured with immunoSEQ multiplex PCR; TCRdb has only the in-frame clones, and not every one. That table gives V, J and clone size, and the DNA gave D and trimming. Of approximately 620,000 clones listed, approximately 97% are singletons. The TCR was taken from a woman under 40 in good health. Sequencing input: naive CD4+ T cells sorted from blood. Subset in this sample: CD45RA+ positively selected. The chain links TRBV4-2 to TRBJ1-2; D gene unclear. Here the CDR3 DNA reads TGTGCCAGCAGCCAAGGTGTCCGGCTCCGTACTGGCTACACCTTC. Protein: CASSQGVRLRTGYTF.